This T cell receptor (beta chain) stems from a study of high-grade serous ovarian cancer treatment subgroups. Study background: Samples averaged around 14,000 reads and 7,000 or so unique TCR beta rearrangements. Study-wide results and caveats: Bulk tumor TCR sequencing gave no spatial information. TCR clonal relatedness correlated positively with neoantigen level.

This table comes from immunoSEQ multiplex PCR, and its TCRdb copy is limited to in-frame clones, with some not included. The sample has under 2,500 clones, 66% seen once. Tumor tissue was taken before any definitive surgery or chemotherapy was given. This clone came up a few times. Its specificity is unknown. V was clipped by 3 bases and J by 3 bases, with 8 bases between them. The germline gives CDR1 MNHNS, CDR2 SASEGT. CDR3 length: 14 residues. The sequence derives from a human donor with high-grade serous ovarian cancer. Sequenced material: tumor tissue. The chain has TRBV6-1 and TRBJ1-4; D not resolved. In DNA form, the CDR3 reads TGTGCCAGCAGTGAGGGCGGGGCTAATGAAAAACTGTTTTTT. As protein: CASSEGGANEKLFF.